This T cell receptor beta chain was captured in a study of OX40 agonist ivuxolimab in advanced cancers. Study-level information: Partial responses were achieved by three patients, of whom one had hepatocellular carcinoma and two had cutaneous melanoma.

TCRdb keeps only in-frame clones here, not all; method: immunoSEQ multiplex PCR. This table holds some 62,000 clones, 84% found once. Patients were ruled out by autoimmune disease history or systemic immunosuppression. In the case of this clone: Its antigen is not known.

Study-wide findings and caveats: By week 6 at 0.1 to 3.0 mg/kg, blood CD4+ and CD8+ T cells had expanded clonally. Individuals who were partial responders at 0.1-3.0 mg/kg had clonal expansion that ranked among the lowest.

The CDR3 consists of 13 residues. Germline lookup yields CDR1 MNHEY and CDR2 SMNVEV (reference sequence). V was pared by 3 bases and J by 0 bases, with 5 bases between. The chain couples TRBV27 to TRBJ1-1; TRBD1 might be the D (5 bases). This material consisted of CD4+ or CD8+ T cells sorted from blood, taken in a trial of the OX40 agonist ivuxolimab. The sequence was collected from an adult with an advanced solid tumor such as melanoma, head and neck, liver or kidney cancer. In DNA form, the CDR3 reads TGTGCCAGCAGTTTGGGGCTGAACACTGAAGCTTTCTTT. This gives the protein CASSLGLNTEAFF.